What follows are 7 T cell receptor beta chains derived from one specimen sequenced in a study of shared clonotypes between healthy human individuals (dated by TCRdb to about 2020). Library prep was done by the immunoSEQ multiplex PCR assay. TCRdb limited this immuneACCESS table to in-frame rearrangements with V and J called. A share of clones is missing; checked studies link under half to unresolved V genes, and the rest is unexplained. The table for this sample lists hundreds of thousands of clones; about 95% of them were counted only once. In total, the top ten clones hold around 0.11% of the sample. For the CD8 naive samples, CD45RO-negative cells were positively selected for CCR7, yielding a CD45RA+CCR7+ population from which TemRA cells were excluded. The specimen was naive CD8+ T cells sorted from blood. What the cell subset or site label conveys for this sample: CD45RA+CCR7+. Receptors originate from a woman in her 30s in good health.

The chain carries TRBV27 and TRBJ1-2; 7 positions match TRBD1. Trimming at V came to 8 bases and at J to 7 bases, leaving 7 bases not matched to a gene. Germline assignment: CDR1 MNHEY and CDR2 SMNVEV (reference sequence). CDR3 length: 12 amino acids. CDR3 loop: CASRTGWGGYTF. The CDR3 coding sequence is TGTGCCAGCCGGACAGGTTGGGGTGGCTACACCTTC.

This chain connects TRBV28 to TRBJ2-7; D gene ambiguous. CDR1 is MDHEN, CDR2 SYDVKM, per germline. V dropped 4 bases and J dropped 2 bases, with 9 bases sitting between them. This CDR3 has 13 residues. In DNA, the CDR3 is TGTGCCAGCAGTTCCCCGGAGACCTACGAGCAGTACTTC. It translates to CASSSPETYEQYF.

The J gene is TRBJ1-1, the V gene TRBV5-6, with D possibly matching TRBD1 (5 bases). Trimming shortened V by 2 bases and J by 3 bases, and 8 bases separated the two germline ends. CDR1 and CDR2 (germline): SGHDT, YYEEEE. The CDR3 is made up of 13 amino acids. The CDR3 is CASSLRGDTEAFF. CDR3 bases: TGTGCCAGCAGCTTAAGGGGAGACACTGAAGCTTTCTTT. The full variable domain, its missing parts supplied by reference TRBV5-6 and TRBJ1-1, is DAGVTQSPTHLIKTRGQQVTLRCSPKSGHDTVSWYQQALGQGPQFIFQYYEEEERQRGNFPDRFSGHQFPNYSSELNVNALLLGDSALYLCASSLRGDTEAFFGQGTRLTVV.

The chain carries TRBV27 and TRBJ1-1, with D possibly TRBD1 on 6 matching bases. The V gene's germline CDR1 is MNHEY and CDR2 SMNVEV (reference sequence). The CDR3 runs to 15 residues. Trimming cost V 0 bases and J 4 bases, with 12 bases left between them. In DNA form, the CDR3 reads TGTGCCAGCAGTTTATCGACAGGAGGGGGCACTGAAGCTTTCTTT. Its translation is CASSLSTGGGTEAFF.

The table lists this clone with a count of one. The rearrangement joins TRBV5-1 to TRBJ2-7; 7 nucleotides align to TRBD2. The CDR3 runs 15 residues. With V trimmed by 0 bases and J by 2 bases, 5 bases remained unmatched. Germline CDR1 and CDR2: SGHRS and YFSETQ. The CDR3 loop reads CASSLDIGRTYEQYF. For the CDR3, the DNA is TGCGCCAGCAGCTTGGATATCGGGAGGACCTACGAGCAGTACTTC.

This clone was seen a single time. The chain has TRBV27 and TRBJ2-7; D remains unclear. This CDR3 is 16 amino acids long. Germline CDR1 is MNHEY and CDR2 is SMNVEV (reference sequence). V was cut by 2 bases and J by 1 base, with 15 bases left in between. In DNA form, the CDR3 reads TGTGCCAGCAGTTTAACACCGTCCCAAGCGTCCTACGAGCAGTACTTC. This encodes CASSLTPSQASYEQYF.

V and J are TRBV11-2 and TRBJ2-5; D not resolved. Germline CDR1 SGHAT, CDR2 FQNNGV. Trimming left V 2 bases short and J 5 bases short, with 15 bases between. This CDR3 has 15 amino acids. The CDR3 loop reads CASSLSYSVRETQYF. The CDR3 DNA is TGTGCCAGCAGCTTAAGCTACTCGGTACGGGAGACCCAGTACTTC.